A single sample gave rise to the 8 T cell receptor beta chains below, sequenced in a study of early T cells in non-severe SARS-CoV-2 infection (dated by TCRdb to about 2021). The library was obtained by 5' RACE. TCRdb lists the instrument as NextSeq 500. TCRdb trimmed public reads at Q25 via fastp, called clones via MiXCR and kept in-frame beta chains. Entries are consolidated by CDR3 protein sequence, retaining the most common genes and DNA. This sample has more than 55,000 distinct CDR3 sequences in its table, and about an eighth of those were observed once. The biggest ten clones account for less than 4.5% of the sample. Sequenced sample: whole blood. These receptors were taken from an adult who was a healthcare worker with PCR-confirmed SARS-CoV-2 infection or an uninfected control (not recorded which).

For this clonotype: Given the absence of the conserved phenylalanine or tryptophan at the CDR3 end, a read error is likely. It is unclear where the CDR3 begins or ends on the DNA, so no DNA is shown, and the CDR3 is as TCRdb lists it. The gene calls are TRBV28 and TRBJ2-1; TRBD1, as called in the table, went unchecked against the DNA. Per germline, CDR1 MDHEN and CDR2 SYDVKM. The CDR3 comprises 8 residues, both ends counted. CDR3 in amino acids: CASSLRGY.

Ten or more counts support this clonotype. The J gene is TRBJ1-5, the V gene TRBV19; 9 positions agree with TRBD1. Per the germline V gene, CDR1 is LNHDA and CDR2 is SQIVND (reference sequence). The V segment lost 3 bases and the J segment 8 bases; nucleotides outside the gene matches: 2. This CDR3 spans 13 amino acids. The CDR3 is CASSMRTGEPQHF. The CDR3, as DNA: TGTGCCAGTAGTATGAGGACAGGGGAGCCCCAGCATTTT.

The table lists this clonotype with many counts. The CDR3 DNA reads as TGCAGTGCTTCCCCCTCAACAGATACGCAGTATTTT. It is translated as CSASPSTDTQYF. The chain links TRBV20-1 to TRBJ2-3; unclear D gene. V was cut by 5 bases and J by 3 bases, with 9 bases left in between. The CDR3 sequence is 12 residues long. The germline CDR1 and CDR2 sequences are DFQATT and SNEGSKA (reference sequence).

This clonotype came up many times. The chain recombines TRBV7-2 with TRBJ1-1, with a weak D call TRBD1 (6 bases). The V end was cut by 4 bases, the J end by 7 bases, with 22 bases between. CDR3 length equals 16 residues. Germline V gene sequence: CDR1 SGHTA, CDR2 FQGNSA. Written as DNA, the CDR3 is TGTGCCAGCAGCTCCCAATACGGACAGATAAATATTGAAGCTTTCTTT. This gives the protein CASSSQYGQINIEAFF.

This clonotype was found a few times. The rearrangement joins TRBV3-1 to TRBJ1-6; 7 nucleotides agree with TRBD1. Germline V gene data show CDR1 as LGHDT and CDR2 as YNNKEL (reference sequence). CDR3 length: 15 residues. The ends lost 5 bases at V and 10 bases at J; junction bases unmatched: 11. CDR3 loop: CASSYRDSGESPLHF. CDR3 nucleotide sequence: TGTGCCAGCAGCTATCGGGACAGCGGGGAGTCACCCCTCCACTTT.

In its sample, this clonotype was seen a few times. The chain combines TRBV10-1 with TRBJ2-4, with D unclear. Germline-derived CDR1 and CDR2 are WNHNN and SYGVQD (reference sequence). This CDR3 comprises 15 residues. The V and J ends lost 0 bases and 5 bases respectively, with 11 bases between them. The CDR3 nucleotides read TGCGCCAGCAGTGAGTCCGCCAGAGGACAAAACATTCAGTACTTC. Its protein product is CASSESARGQNIQYF.

This clonotype has more than one count but fewer than ten. This chain connects TRBV6-6 to TRBJ1-5; no firm D call. The CDR3 has 13 residues. The germline gives CDR1 MNHNY, CDR2 SVGAGI (reference sequence). The V end lost 8 bases, the J end lost 5 bases, and 13 bases lay between the germline ends. Here the CDR3 DNA reads TGTGCCAGCTGCGAATCCCCGGATCAGCCCCAGCATTTT. Its protein product is CASCESPDQPQHF.

This clonotype was observed a handful of times. The rearrangement links TRBV6-5 to TRBJ2-1; no reliable D call. V was shortened by 0 bases and J by 3 bases, with 12 bases between the two germline ends. The CDR3 loop spans 16 amino acids. CDR1 and CDR2 from the germline V gene are MNHEY and SVGAGI. CDR3 nucleotides: TGTGCCAGCAGTTACTCGCCCCCTGCTATCTACAATGAGCAGTTCTTC. This encodes CASSYSPPAIYNEQFF.